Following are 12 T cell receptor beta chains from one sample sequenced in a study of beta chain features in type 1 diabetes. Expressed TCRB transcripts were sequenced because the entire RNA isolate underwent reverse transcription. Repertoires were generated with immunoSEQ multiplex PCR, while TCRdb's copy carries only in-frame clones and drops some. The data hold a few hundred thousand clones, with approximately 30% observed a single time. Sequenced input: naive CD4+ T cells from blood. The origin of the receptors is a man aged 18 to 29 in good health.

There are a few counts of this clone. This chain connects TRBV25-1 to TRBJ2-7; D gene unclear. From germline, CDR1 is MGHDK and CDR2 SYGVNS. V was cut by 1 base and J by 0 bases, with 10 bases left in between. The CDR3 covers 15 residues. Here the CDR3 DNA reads TGTGCCAGCAGTGAATCGGCCACTATCTCCTACGAGCAGTACTTC. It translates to CASSESATISYEQYF.

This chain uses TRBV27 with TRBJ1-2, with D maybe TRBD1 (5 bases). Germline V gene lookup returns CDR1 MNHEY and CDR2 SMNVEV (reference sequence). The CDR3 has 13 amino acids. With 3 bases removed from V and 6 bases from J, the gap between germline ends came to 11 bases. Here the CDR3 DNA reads TGTGCCAGCAGTTTCCAGGGCGGGGATGGCTACACCTTC. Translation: CASSFQGGDGYTF.

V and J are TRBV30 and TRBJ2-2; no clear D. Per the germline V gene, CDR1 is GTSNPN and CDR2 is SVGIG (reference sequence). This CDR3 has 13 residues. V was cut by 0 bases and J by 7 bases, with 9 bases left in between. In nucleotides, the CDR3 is TGTGCCTGGAGTGTACAAGAGGTCGGGGAGCTGTTTTTT. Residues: CAWSVQEVGELFF. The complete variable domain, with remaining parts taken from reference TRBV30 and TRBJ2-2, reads SQTIHQWPATLVQPVGSPLSLECTVEGTSNPNLYWYRQAAGRGLQLLFYSVGIGQISSEVPQNLSASRPQDRQFILSSKKLLLSDSGFYLCAWSVQEVGELFFGEGSRLTVL.

The CDR3 nucleotides read TGCAGCTCCCAAGAGTTCGGGGGACACGAGCAGTACTTC. It translates to CSSQEFGGHEQYF. The chain joins TRBV29-1 to TRBJ2-7; possibly TRBD2 for D (6 bases). The V end lost 8 bases, the J end lost 5 bases, and 19 bases lay between the germline ends. Germline CDR1 and CDR2: SQVTM and ANQGSEA. The CDR3 runs 13 residues.

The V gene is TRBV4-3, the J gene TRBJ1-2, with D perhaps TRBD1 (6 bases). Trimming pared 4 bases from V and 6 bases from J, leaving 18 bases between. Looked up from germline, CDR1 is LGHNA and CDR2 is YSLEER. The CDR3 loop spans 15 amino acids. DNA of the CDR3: TGCGCCAGCAGCCCCGGATGGGGGGCTTATGATGGCTACACCTTC. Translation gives CASSPGWGAYDGYTF.

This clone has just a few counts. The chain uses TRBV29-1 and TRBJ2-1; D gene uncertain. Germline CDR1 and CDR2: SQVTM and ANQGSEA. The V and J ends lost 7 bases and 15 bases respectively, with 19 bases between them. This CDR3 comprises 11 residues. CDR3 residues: CSASTPHVGFF. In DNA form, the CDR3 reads TGCAGCGCTTCGACACCCCACGTCGGGTTCTTC.

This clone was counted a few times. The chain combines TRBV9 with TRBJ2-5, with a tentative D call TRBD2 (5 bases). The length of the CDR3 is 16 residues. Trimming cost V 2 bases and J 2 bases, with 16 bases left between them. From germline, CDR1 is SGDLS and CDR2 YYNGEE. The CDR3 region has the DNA TGTGCCAGCAGCGTCAGACCGGGGTCCTTTCAAGAGACCCAGTACTTC. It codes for CASSVRPGSFQETQYF.

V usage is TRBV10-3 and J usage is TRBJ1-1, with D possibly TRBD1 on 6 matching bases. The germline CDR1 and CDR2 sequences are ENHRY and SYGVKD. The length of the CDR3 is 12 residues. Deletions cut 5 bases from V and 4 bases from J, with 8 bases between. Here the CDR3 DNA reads TGTGCCATCAGTCGACAGGCCACTGAAGCTTTCTTT. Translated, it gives CAISRQATEAFF.

The CDR3 loop is CASSVGDRSSYEQYF. CDR3 DNA: TGTGCCAGCAGCGTAGGGGACAGGAGCTCCTACGAGCAGTACTTC. The chain uses TRBV9 and TRBJ2-7; TRBD1 aligns across 8 bases. This CDR3 contains 15 residues. Unmatched junction bases numbered 2, after V lost 0 bases and J lost 0 bases. Germline CDR1 is SGDLS and CDR2 is YYNGEE. The entire variable domain, with the rest obtained from reference TRBV9 and TRBJ2-7, is as follows: DSGVTQTPKHLITATGQRVTLRCSPRSGDLSVYWYQQSLDQGLQFLIQYYNGEERAKGNILERFSAQQFPDLHSELNLSSLELGDSALYFCASSVGDRSSYEQYFGPGTRLTVT.

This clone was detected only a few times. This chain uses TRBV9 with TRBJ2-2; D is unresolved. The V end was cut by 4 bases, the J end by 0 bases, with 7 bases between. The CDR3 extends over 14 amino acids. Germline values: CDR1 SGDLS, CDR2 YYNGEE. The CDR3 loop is CASSPRTNTGELFF. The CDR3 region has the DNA TGTGCCAGCAGCCCCCGCACGAACACCGGGGAGCTGTTTTTT. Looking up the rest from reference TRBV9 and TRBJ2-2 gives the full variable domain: DSGVTQTPKHLITATGQRVTLRCSPRSGDLSVYWYQQSLDQGLQFLIQYYNGEERAKGNILERFSAQQFPDLHSELNLSSLELGDSALYFCASSPRTNTGELFFGEGSRLTVL.

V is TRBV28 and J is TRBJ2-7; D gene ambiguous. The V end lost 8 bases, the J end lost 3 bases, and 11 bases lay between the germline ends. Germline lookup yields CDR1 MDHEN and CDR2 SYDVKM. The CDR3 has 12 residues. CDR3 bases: TGTGCCAGCGGCGGCCTATACTACGAGCAGTACTTC. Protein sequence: CASGGLYYEQYF. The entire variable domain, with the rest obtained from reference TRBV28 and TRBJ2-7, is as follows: DVKVTQSSRYLVKRTGEKVFLECVQDMDHENMFWYRQDPGLGLRLIYFSYDVKMKEKGDIPEGYSVSREKKERFSLILESASTNQTSMYLCASGGLYYEQYFGPGTRLTVT.

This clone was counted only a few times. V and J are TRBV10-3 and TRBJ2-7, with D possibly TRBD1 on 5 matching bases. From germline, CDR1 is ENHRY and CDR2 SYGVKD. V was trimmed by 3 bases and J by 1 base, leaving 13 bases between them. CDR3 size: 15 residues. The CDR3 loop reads CAISEGPRESYEQYF. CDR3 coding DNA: TGTGCCATCAGTGAAGGTCCCAGGGAATCCTACGAGCAGTACTTC.